This is a list of T cell receptor beta chains from one sample in a study of blood T cell repertoires in COVID-19. Generated by immunoSEQ multiplex PCR, the TCRdb table keeps only in-frame clones and is missing some. Here the sample spans roughly 250,000 clones, nearly 90% being singletons. The sequencing input was peripheral blood. These TCRs come from a woman aged 40 to 50 who had recovered from COVID-19. Both conserved end residues are part of each CDR3. A D gene is named only where the DNA matches it firmly. Clone size, where shown, is once, few, many, or a class for clones that have expanded.

>TRBV7-2|TRBJ2-1|.|.
TGTGCCAGCAACCTTCCGGGCAGGGTGAACTACAATGAGCAGTTCTTC
CASNLPGRVNYNEQFF
>TRBV10-3|TRBJ1-2|few|.
TGTGCCATCAGTCTACCCGGGACTAACTATGGCTACACCTTC
CAISLPGTNYGYTF
>TRBV7-9|TRBJ2-5|.|.
TGTGCCAGCAGCTTAGGGCCGTACCAAGAGACCCAGTACTTC
CASSLGPYQETQYF
>TRBV19|TRBJ1-5|once|TRBD1
TGTGCCAGTAGTGGGCTACAGGGGTCGAGCAATCAGCCCCAGCATTTT
CASSGLQGSSNQPQHF
>TRBV7-8|TRBJ2-7|.|TRBD1
TGTGCCAGCAGCGACCGGGACAGGGGGTCCCACGAGCAGTACTTC
CASSDRDRGSHEQYF
>TRBV24-1|TRBJ1-2|.|.
TGTGCCACCAGTGATCCCGTCTATGGCTACACCTTC
CATSDPVYGYTF
>TRBV19|TRBJ2-7|.|.
TGTGCCAGTAGTATTGGACAGGGAGGGCTCCACGAGCAGTACTTC
CASSIGQGGLHEQYF
>TRBV7-3|TRBJ2-3|.|TRBD2
TGTGCCAGCAGCGAGGATAGCGGGAGAGGCGATACGCAGTATTTT
CASSEDSGRGDTQYF
>TRBV25-1|TRBJ2-7|.|.
TGTGCCAGCAGTGAATGGGGAGCTGACGAGCAGTACTTC
CASSEWGADEQYF
>TRBV4-3|TRBJ1-1|.|TRBD1
TGCGCCAGCAGCCTACGGACAGGGTCTGAAGCTTTCTTT
CASSLRTGSEAFF
>TRBV9|TRBJ2-7|few|TRBD2
TGTGCCAGCAGCGTAGAGGCTAGCGGAGCCTACGAGCAGTACTTC
CASSVEASGAYEQYF
>TRBV5-1|TRBJ2-7|.|.
TGCGCCAGCAGCAAGGACTTTTCCGAGCAGTACTTC
CASSKDFSEQYF
>TRBV7-8|TRBJ2-1|few|.
TGTGCCAGCAGCTTATATGGGGGGGCTAGCCACTCCTACAATGAGCAGTTCTTC
CASSLYGGASHSYNEQFF
>TRBV28|TRBJ2-5|.|.
TGTGCCAGCAGTTTAACCGACCTCAGACTGGAGACCCAGTACTTC
CASSLTDLRLETQYF
>TRBV14|TRBJ2-2|.|TRBD1
TGTGCCAGCAGCCAACGAACAGGGGGGAACACCGGGGAGCTGTTTTTT
CASSQRTGGNTGELFF
>TRBV5-1|TRBJ2-1|.|TRBD2
TGCGCCAGCAGCTTTAGCGGGAGACTCAATGAGCAGTTCTTC
CASSFSGRLNEQFF
>TRBV5-1|TRBJ2-4|.|TRBD2
TGCGCCAGCAGCTCGGGGGGGAGCGCCCCCAAAAACATTCAGTACTTC
CASSSGGSAPKNIQYF
>TRBV21-1|TRBJ1-2|.|.
TGTGCCAGCAGCAGTAAACTCTCCAAAAAGGATAGGGGCAGGGTTTTCTATGGCTACACCTTC
CASSSKLSKKDRGRVFYGYTF